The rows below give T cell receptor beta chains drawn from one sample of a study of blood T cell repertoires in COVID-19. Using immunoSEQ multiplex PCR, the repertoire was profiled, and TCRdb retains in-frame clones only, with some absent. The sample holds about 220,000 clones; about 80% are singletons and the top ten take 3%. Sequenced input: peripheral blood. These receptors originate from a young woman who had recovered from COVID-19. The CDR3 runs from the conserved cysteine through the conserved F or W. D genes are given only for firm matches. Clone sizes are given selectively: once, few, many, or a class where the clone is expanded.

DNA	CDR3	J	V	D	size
TGTGCCAGCACCGCCCGGACGGCCCTTACGCGGAGGGACACTGAAGCTTTCTTT	CASTARTALTRRDTEAFF	TRBJ1-1	TRBV28	NA	once
TGTGCTAGTGGTTTGGGACTAGCGAGGAACACCGGGGAGCTGTTTTTT	CASGLGLARNTGELFF	TRBJ2-2	TRBV12-5	TRBD2	NA
TGTGCCAGCAGCCTTCAGCGAGAGACCCAGTACTTC	CASSLQRETQYF	TRBJ2-5	TRBV3-1/TRBV3-2	NA	NA
TGTGCCAGCAGCCCAACCGAGACACTCTACGAGCAGTACTTC	CASSPTETLYEQYF	TRBJ2-7	TRBV9	NA	NA
TGTGCCAGCAGTTTATCGAAGGGACTAGCCAACGGTGAGCAGTTCTTC	CASSLSKGLANGEQFF	TRBJ2-1	TRBV27	TRBD2	once
TGTGCCACCAGCAGACAGTACACTGAAGCTTTCTTT	CATSRQYTEAFF	TRBJ1-1	TRBV15	NA	few
TGTGCCAGCAGCCAACCTCCTAGCGGGTCTTCCTACAATGAGCAGTTCTTC	CASSQPPSGSSYNEQFF	TRBJ2-1	TRBV3-1/TRBV3-2	TRBD2	NA
TGTGCCAGCAGCTGGGCTGGCTCACCCCTCCACTTT	CASSWAGSPLHF	TRBJ1-6	TRBV7-2	NA	NA
TGTGCCAGCAGTTTCGGCATTACGGGATCTGGAAACACCATATATTTT	CASSFGITGSGNTIYF	TRBJ1-3	TRBV6-5	NA	NA
TGTGCCAGCAGTGAAAAAGTGGGGGGGTCGGACCACGAGCAGTACTTC	CASSEKVGGSDHEQYF	TRBJ2-7	TRBV25-1	TRBD2	NA
TGCGCCAGCAGCTCCGGACAGGGTGCGTGGGGCACTGAAGCTTTCTTT	CASSSGQGAWGTEAFF	TRBJ1-1	TRBV5-1	TRBD1	NA
TGTGCCTCCCAACAGGGAGAGAGGGCTGAAGCTTTCTTT	CASQQGERAEAFF	TRBJ1-1	TRBV30	NA	NA
TGTGCCATCGCTGCCCAGCGGGAGCCCAACAATGAGCAGTTCTTC	CAIAAQREPNNEQFF	TRBJ2-1	TRBV10-3	TRBD2	NA
TGTGCCAGCAGCTTATCAGGGGGCGAGGCAGATACGCAGTATTTT	CASSLSGGEADTQYF	TRBJ2-3	TRBV7-3	TRBD1	NA
TGTGCCAGCAGCCTCCGGGGAACCTACGAGCAGTACTTC	CASSLRGTYEQYF	TRBJ2-7	TRBV7-9	NA	NA
TGCGCCAGCAGCTCCGGGACTAGCGGTTTCTACAATGAGCAGTTCTTC	CASSSGTSGFYNEQFF	TRBJ2-1	TRBV4-1	TRBD2	NA
TGTGCCAGCAGCCTGAATAGCGGGAGTCCCTACGAGCAGTACTTC	CASSLNSGSPYEQYF	TRBJ2-7	TRBV7-9	TRBD2	NA
TGCGCCAGCAGCATGATTAGTGGGACTAGCGGGAGGGCGGCTGAGCAGTTCTTC	CASSMISGTSGRAAEQFF	TRBJ2-1	TRBV5-1	TRBD2	few
TGTGCCAGCAGCTTAGGCGGTCTCTCCTACGAGCAGTACTTC	CASSLGGLSYEQYF	TRBJ2-7	TRBV7-8	NA	NA
TGTGCCAGCAGTGCGGACAGGATTAGCAATCAGCCCCAGCATTTT	CASSADRISNQPQHF	TRBJ1-5	TRBV2	TRBD1	NA
TGTGCCAGCAGCCTCTCGACAGGGAGGTTTACCTACGAGCAGTACTTC	CASSLSTGRFTYEQYF	TRBJ2-7	TRBV5-4	NA	NA
TGTGCCAGCAGCCTTAATTCCTACGAGCAGTACTTC	CASSLNSYEQYF	TRBJ2-7	TRBV7-8	NA	NA